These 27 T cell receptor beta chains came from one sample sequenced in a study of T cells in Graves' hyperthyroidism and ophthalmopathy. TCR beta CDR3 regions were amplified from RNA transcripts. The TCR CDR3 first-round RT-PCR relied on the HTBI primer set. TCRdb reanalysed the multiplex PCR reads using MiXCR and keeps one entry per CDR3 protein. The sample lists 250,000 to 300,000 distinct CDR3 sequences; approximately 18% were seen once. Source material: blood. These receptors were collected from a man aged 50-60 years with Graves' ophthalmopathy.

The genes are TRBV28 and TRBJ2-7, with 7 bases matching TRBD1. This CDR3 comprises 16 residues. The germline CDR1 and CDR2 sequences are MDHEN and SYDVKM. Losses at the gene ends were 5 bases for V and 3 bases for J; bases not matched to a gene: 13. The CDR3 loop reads CASSPQKPTGYYEQYF. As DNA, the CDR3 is TGTGCCAGCAGTCCGCAGAAACCGACAGGGTACTACGAGCAGTACTTC. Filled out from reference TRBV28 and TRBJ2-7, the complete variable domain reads DVKVTQSSRYLVKRTGEKVFLECVQDMDHENMFWYRQDPGLGLRLIYFSYDVKMKEKGDIPEGYSVSREKKERFSLILESASTNQTSMYLCASSPQKPTGYYEQYFGPGTRLTVT.

This chain's CDR3 is CATSRTREGGYTF. In DNA form, the CDR3 reads TGTGCCACCAGCAGAACCAGGGAGGGTGGCTACACCTTC. The chain couples TRBV15 to TRBJ1-2, with D perhaps matching TRBD1 (5 bases). The CDR3 runs to 13 residues. V shed 2 bases and J shed 7 bases, with 11 bases lying between them. Germline assignment: CDR1 LNHNV and CDR2 YYDKDF (reference sequence).

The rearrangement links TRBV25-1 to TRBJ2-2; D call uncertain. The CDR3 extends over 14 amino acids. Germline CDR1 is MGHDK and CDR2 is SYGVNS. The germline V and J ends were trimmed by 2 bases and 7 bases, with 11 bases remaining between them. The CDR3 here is CASSEPTESGELFF. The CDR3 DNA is TGTGCCAGCAGTGAACCCACAGAAAGCGGGGAGCTGTTTTTT.

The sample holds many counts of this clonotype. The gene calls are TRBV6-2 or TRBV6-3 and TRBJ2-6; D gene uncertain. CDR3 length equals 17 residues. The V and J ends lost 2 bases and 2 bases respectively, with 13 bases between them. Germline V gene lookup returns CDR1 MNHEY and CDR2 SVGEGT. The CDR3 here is CASSYPRRVPGANVLTF. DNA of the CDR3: TGTGCCAGCAGTTACCCCCGACGGGTTCCTGGGGCCAACGTCCTGACTTTC.

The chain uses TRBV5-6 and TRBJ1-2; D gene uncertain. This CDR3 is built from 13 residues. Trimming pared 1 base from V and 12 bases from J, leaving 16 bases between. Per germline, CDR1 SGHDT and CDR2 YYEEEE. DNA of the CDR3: TGTGCCAGCAGCTTGCCCCAAAACGGGATGAACACCTTC. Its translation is CASSLPQNGMNTF.

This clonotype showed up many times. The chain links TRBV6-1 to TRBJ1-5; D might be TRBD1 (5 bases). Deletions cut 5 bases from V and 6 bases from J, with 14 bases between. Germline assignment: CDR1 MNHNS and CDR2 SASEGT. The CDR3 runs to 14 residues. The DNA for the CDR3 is TGTGCCAGCAGTTATTCCAGGGAAGGTCAGCCCCAGCATTTT. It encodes CASSYSREGQPQHF.

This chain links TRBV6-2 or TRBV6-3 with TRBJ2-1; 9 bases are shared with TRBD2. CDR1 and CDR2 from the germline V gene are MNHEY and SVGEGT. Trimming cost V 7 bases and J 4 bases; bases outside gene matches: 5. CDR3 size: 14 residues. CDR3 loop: CASTRREGYNEQFF. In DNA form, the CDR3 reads TGTGCCAGCACCCGGCGGGAGGGGTACAATGAGCAGTTCTTC.

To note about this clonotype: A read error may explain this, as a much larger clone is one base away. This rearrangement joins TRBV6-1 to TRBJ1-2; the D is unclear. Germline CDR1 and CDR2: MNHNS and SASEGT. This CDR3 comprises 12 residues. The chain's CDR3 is CVSSRMTSGYTF. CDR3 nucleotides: TGTGTCAGCAGTCGGATGACGAGCGGCTACACCTTC.

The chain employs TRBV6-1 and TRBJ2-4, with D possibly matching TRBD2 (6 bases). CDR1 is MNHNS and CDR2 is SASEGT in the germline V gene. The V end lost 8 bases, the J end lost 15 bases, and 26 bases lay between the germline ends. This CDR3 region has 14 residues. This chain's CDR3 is CASCLGDSVKLRYF. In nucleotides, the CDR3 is TGTGCCAGCTGCCTAGGGGACTCCGTTAAGTTACGGTACTTC.

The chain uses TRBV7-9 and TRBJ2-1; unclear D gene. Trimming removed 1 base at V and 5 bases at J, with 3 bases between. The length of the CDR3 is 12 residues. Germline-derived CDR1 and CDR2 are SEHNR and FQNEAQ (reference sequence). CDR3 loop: CASSLVNNEQFF. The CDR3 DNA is TGTGCCAGCAGCTTAGTGAACAATGAGCAGTTCTTC.

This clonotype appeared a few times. CDR3 in DNA: TGTGCCAGCAGCTCGGAGAGCGGGAGGGCCACCGGGGAGCTGTTTTTT. Protein: CASSSESGRATGELFF. The chain links TRBV11-2 to TRBJ2-2, with 10 bases lining up with TRBD2. The CDR3 length is 16 residues. The V gene's germline CDR1 is SGHAT and CDR2 FQNNGV. J gave up 4 bases and V 4 bases, and 6 bases lay outside the gene matches.

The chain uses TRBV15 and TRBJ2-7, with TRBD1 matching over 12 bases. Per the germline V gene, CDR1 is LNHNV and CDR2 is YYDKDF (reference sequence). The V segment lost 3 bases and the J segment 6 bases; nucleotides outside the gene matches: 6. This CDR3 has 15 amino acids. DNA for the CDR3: TGTGCCACCAGCAGCCCCGGGACAGGGGGCGGCGAGCAGTACTTC. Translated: CATSSPGTGGGEQYF.

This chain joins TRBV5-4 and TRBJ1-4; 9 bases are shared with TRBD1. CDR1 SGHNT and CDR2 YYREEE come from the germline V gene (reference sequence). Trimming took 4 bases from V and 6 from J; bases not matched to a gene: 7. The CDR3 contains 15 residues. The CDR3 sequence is CASSTSGTGYEKLFF. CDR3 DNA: TGTGCCAGCAGCACTTCCGGGACAGGGTATGAAAAACTGTTTTTT.

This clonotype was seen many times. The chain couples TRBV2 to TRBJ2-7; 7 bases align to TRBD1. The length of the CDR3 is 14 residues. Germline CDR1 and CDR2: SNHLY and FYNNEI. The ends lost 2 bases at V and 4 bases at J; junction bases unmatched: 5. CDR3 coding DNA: TGTGCCAGCAGTGAACAGGGACAGAGTTACGAGCAGTACTTC. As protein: CASSEQGQSYEQYF.

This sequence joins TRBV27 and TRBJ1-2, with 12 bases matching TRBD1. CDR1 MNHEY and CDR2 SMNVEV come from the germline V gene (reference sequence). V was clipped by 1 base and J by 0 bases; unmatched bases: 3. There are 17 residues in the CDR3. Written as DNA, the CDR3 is TGTGCCAGCAGTTTATTAGGGACAGGGGGCCCTAACTATGGCTACACCTTC. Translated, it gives CASSLLGTGGPNYGYTF.

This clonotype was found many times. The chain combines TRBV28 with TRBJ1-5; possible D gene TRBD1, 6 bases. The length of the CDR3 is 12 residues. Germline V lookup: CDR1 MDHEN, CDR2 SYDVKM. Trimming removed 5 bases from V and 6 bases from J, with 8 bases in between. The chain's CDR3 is CASSQGSQPQHF. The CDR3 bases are TGTGCCAGCAGTCAGGGGTCTCAGCCCCAGCATTTT.

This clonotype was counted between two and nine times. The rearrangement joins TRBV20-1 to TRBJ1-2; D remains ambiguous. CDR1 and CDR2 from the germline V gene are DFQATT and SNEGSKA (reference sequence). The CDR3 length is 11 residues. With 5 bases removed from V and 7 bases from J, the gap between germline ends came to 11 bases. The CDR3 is CSASKDPGYTF. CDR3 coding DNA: TGCAGTGCTTCCAAAGACCCTGGCTACACCTTC.

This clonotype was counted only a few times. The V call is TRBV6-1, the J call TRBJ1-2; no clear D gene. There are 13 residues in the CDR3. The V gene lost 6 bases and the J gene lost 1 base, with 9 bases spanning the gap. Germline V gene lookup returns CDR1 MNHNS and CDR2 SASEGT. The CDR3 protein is CASSSSINYGYTF. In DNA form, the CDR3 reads TGTGCCAGCAGCTCGAGTATTAACTATGGCTACACCTTC.

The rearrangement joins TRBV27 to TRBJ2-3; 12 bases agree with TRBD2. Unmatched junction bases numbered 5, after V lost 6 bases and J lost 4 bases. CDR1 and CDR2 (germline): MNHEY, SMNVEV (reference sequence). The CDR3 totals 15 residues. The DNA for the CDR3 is TGTGCCAGCAGCCCACTAGCGGGAGGCTCAGATACGCAGTATTTT. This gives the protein CASSPLAGGSDTQYF.

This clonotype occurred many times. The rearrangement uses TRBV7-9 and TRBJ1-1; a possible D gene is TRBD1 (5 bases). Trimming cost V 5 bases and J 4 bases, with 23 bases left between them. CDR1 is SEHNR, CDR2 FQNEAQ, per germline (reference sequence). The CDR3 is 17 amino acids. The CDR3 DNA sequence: TGTGCCAGCAGCCTAGGTACAGGACGGGAGCTATTCACTGAAGCTTTCTTT. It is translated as CASSLGTGRELFTEAFF.

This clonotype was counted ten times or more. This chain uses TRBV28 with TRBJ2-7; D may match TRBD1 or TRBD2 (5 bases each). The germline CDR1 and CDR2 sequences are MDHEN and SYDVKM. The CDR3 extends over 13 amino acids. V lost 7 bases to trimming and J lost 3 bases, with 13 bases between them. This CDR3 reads CASTPGRSYEQYF. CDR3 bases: TGTGCCAGCACCCCGGGACGGAGCTACGAGCAGTACTTC.

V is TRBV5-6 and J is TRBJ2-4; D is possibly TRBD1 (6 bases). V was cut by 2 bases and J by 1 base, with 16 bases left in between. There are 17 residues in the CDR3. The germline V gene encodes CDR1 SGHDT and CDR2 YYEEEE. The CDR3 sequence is CASSFTRGGAAKNIQYF. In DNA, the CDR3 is TGTGCCAGCAGCTTCACTCGAGGGGGAGCGGCCAAAAACATTCAGTACTTC.

CDR3 in amino acids: CSLLPDREETQYF. CDR3 DNA sequence: TGCAGCCTACTTCCGGACAGGGAAGAGACCCAGTACTTC. The J gene is TRBJ2-5, the V gene TRBV20-1; TRBD1 aligns across 8 bases. This CDR3 is 13 amino acids long. Germline V gene data show CDR1 as DFQATT and CDR2 as SNEGSKA (reference sequence).

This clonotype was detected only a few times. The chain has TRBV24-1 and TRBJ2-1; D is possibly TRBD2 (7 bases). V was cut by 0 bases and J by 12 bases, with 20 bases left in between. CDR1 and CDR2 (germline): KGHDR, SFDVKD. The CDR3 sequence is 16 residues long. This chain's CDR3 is CATSDLEQGTGEGQFF. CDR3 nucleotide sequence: TGTGCCACCAGTGATTTGGAACAGGGTACGGGGGAGGGGCAGTTCTTC.

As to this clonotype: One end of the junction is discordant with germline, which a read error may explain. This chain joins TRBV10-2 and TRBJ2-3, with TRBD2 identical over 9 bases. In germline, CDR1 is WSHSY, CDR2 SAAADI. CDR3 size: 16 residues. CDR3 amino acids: CAGSEWAGGPGDTQYF. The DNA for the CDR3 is TGCGCCGGCAGTGAGTGGGCGGGAGGGCCAGGGGATACGCAGTATTTT.

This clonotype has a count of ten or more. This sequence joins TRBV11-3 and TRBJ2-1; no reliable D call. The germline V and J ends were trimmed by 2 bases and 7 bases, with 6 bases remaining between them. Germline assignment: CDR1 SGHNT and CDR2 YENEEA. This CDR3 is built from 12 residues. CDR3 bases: TGTGCCAGCAGCTTAATGGGGAATGAGCAGTTCTTC. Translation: CASSLMGNEQFF. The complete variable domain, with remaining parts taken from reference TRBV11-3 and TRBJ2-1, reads EAGVVQSPRYKIIEKKQPVAFWCNPISGHNTLYWYLQNLGQGPELLIRYENEEAVDDSQLPKDRFSAERLKGVDSTLKIQPAELGDSAVYLCASSLMGNEQFFGPGTRLTVL.

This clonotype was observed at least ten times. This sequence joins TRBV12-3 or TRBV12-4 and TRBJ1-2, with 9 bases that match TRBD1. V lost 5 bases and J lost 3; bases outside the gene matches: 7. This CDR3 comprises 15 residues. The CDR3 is CASSPTGGGDYGYTF. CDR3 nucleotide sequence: TGTGCCAGCAGTCCGACAGGGGGGGGCGACTATGGCTACACCTTC.